This TCR beta chain originates from a study of blood T cell repertoires in COVID-19. The CDR3 loop spans 17 amino acids. The V gene's germline CDR1 is MDHEN and CDR2 SYDVKM. After removal of 6 bases from V and 0 bases from J, the junction contained 6 bases not matched to a gene. The repertoire was sequenced with immunoSEQ multiplex PCR; TCRdb's copy has only in-frame clones and lacks some. Here the sample spans approximately 71,000 clones, 75% to 95% being singletons. This rearrangement joins TRBV28 to TRBJ2-3; 13 bases fit TRBD2. The clonotype comes from a woman aged 18-35 years with acute or convalescent COVID-19. Sequencing input: peripheral blood. The CDR3 reads CASRLAGGLASTDTQYF. CDR3 DNA: TGTGCCAGCAGACTAGCGGGGGGGCTAGCTAGCACAGATACGCAGTATTTT.